The 7 T cell receptor beta chains listed next were all sequenced from one sample in a study of blood T cell repertoires in COVID-19. Clones were sequenced by immunoSEQ multiplex PCR, and TCRdb holds only the in-frame ones, with some missing. Of approximately 250,000 clones listed, around 83% are singletons. The sample was peripheral blood. The receptors here all came from a man aged 35 to 55 who had recovered from COVID-19.

The V gene is TRBV7-2, the J gene TRBJ2-7, with D possibly matching TRBD2 (6 bases). The ends were cut back, 1 base at V and 2 bases at J, with 12 bases in the middle. The CDR3 totals 15 residues. Germline-derived CDR1 and CDR2 are SGHTA and FQGNSA. The DNA of the CDR3 is TGTGCCAGCAGCTTAGGGAGGGCCAGGGCCTACGAGCAGTACTTC. Residues: CASSLGRARAYEQYF.

The rearrangement links TRBV29-1 to TRBJ2-7; no reliable D call. The CDR3 runs 13 residues. CDR1 SQVTM and CDR2 ANQGSEA come from the germline V gene. Between the trimmed V and J ends, which lost 2 bases and 2 bases, there was a span of 10 bases. CDR3 coding DNA: TGCAGCGTTGAAAGCCGAGAAGCCTACGAGCAGTACTTC. Its protein product is CSVESREAYEQYF.

The table lists this clone with many counts. The CDR3 DNA reads TGTGCCAGCAGCCCAGAGGCCATCTACGAGCAGTACTTC. It specifies CASSPEAIYEQYF. This chain uses TRBV7-9 with TRBJ2-7; D is uncertain. Germline assignment: CDR1 SEHNR and CDR2 FQNEAQ (reference sequence). The CDR3 loop spans 13 amino acids. The germline V and J ends were trimmed by 5 bases and 3 bases, with 11 bases remaining between them.

The V and J genes are TRBV12-3 or TRBV12-4 and TRBJ2-3; D might be TRBD1 (6 bases). The V and J ends lost 6 bases and 8 bases respectively, with 9 bases between them. The CDR3 runs 11 residues. The CDR3 region has the DNA TGTGCCAGCAGGTACAGGGTTACGCAGTATTTT. Amino acids: CASRYRVTQYF.

The rearrangement uses TRBV4-1 and TRBJ1-4; 8 bases agree with TRBD1. Germline CDR1 reads MGHRA; CDR2 reads YSYEKL. This CDR3 has 15 amino acids. With V trimmed by 2 bases and J by 8 bases, 7 bases remained unmatched. CDR3 DNA sequence: TGCGCCAGCAGCCAACGGACAGGGACAGGAGAAAAACTGTTTTTT. It codes for CASSQRTGTGEKLFF.

This clone has a single count. This CDR3 is CASSYSGDTQYF. Written as DNA, the CDR3 is TGCGCCAGCAGCTACAGTGGGGATACGCAGTATTTT. This chain uses TRBV5-1 with TRBJ2-3; D uncertain. CDR3 length equals 12 residues. V was pared by 3 bases and J by 6 bases, with 8 bases between. Germline loops: CDR1 SGHRS, CDR2 YFSETQ.

The chain combines TRBV19 with TRBJ1-3; D perhaps matches TRBD1 (5 bases). V was shortened by 0 bases and J by 3 bases, with 18 bases between the two germline ends. The CDR3 has 18 residues. Germline-derived CDR1 and CDR2 are LNHDA and SQIVND (reference sequence). The DNA of the CDR3 is TGTGCCAGTAGTATAGACCCGGGCGGCGGGGGGTATGGAAACACCATATATTTT. Its translation is CASSIDPGGGGYGNTIYF.